One sample yielded the 17 T cell receptor beta chains listed below, sequenced in a study of CXCR3-negative and CXCR3-positive naive CD8 T cells (dated by TCRdb to about 2019). The paper's findings and limits, for the study overall: Compared with CXCR3-negative naive cells, CXCR3-positive naive cells had TRB CDR3s with higher hydrophobicity (lower Kidera factor 4), lower energy, and higher strength and volume indices.

The run used a NextSeq 550. The Human TCR Profiling Kit (MiLaboratory) was used to make UMI-labeled 5' RACE TRB cDNA libraries. Each CDR3 protein sequence appears as one entry after TCRdb reprocessed the reads, and no DNA is included. The sample table records approximately 130,000 distinct CDR3 sequences. Of the sample, 0.41% is held by the ten largest clones. These receptors have no known antigen. Material for sequencing was naive CXCR3+ CD8+ T cells from blood. What the cell subset or site label conveys for this sample: CD45RO-CCR7+CD27+CD95- naive CD8+ T cells expressing CXCR3 (TNR3+). Receptors were obtained from a human donor in good health. Some clones in this sample may be carry-over from other donors' samples.

This CDR3 is CASSPLQGQRTNTDTQYF. This chain uses TRBV4-1 with TRBJ2-3; TCRdb calls TRBD1, which cannot be checked without DNA. The length of the CDR3 is 18 residues. The V gene's germline CDR1 is MGHRA and CDR2 YSYEKL.

The chain uses TRBV4-1 and TRBJ1-5. CDR1 and CDR2 from the germline V gene are MGHRA and YSYEKL. The CDR3 spans 15 residues. The chain's CDR3 is CASSQNAGEGQPQHF.

The chain combines TRBV29-1 with TRBJ2-1; lacking DNA, the TRBD2 call made by TCRdb goes unchecked. Germline CDR1 SQVTM, CDR2 ANQGSEA. This CDR3 has 13 amino acids. CDR3 protein: CSVVADPYNEQFF.

The rearrangement joins TRBV28 to TRBJ2-4. The CDR3 runs 14 residues. Germline V gene data show CDR1 as MDHEN and CDR2 as SYDVKM. This CDR3 reads CASSLELAKNIQYF.

The rearrangement links TRBV9 to TRBJ2-7; TCRdb outputs TRBD2, but without DNA this stays unchecked. This CDR3 region has 15 residues. The germline V gene encodes CDR1 SGDLS and CDR2 YYNGEE. The CDR3 loop reads CASSVGGRTLGEQYF.

The V call is TRBV14, the J call TRBJ2-7; TCRdb's D call of TRBD1 is untestable without DNA. Looked up from germline, CDR1 is SGHDN and CDR2 is FVKESK. The CDR3 runs to 15 residues. CDR3 amino acids: CASSQEITGAYEQYF.

The V call is TRBV7-2, the J call TRBJ2-7; the D call from TCRdb, TRBD1, cannot be confirmed without DNA. The CDR3 spans 15 residues. Per the germline V gene, CDR1 is SGHTA and CDR2 is FQGNSA. The CDR3 sequence is CASSDGTGALYEQYF.

This chain's CDR3 is CASSIRTGEYNEQFF. The chain joins TRBV28 to TRBJ2-1; with no DNA, the TCRdb D assignment of TRBD1 cannot be verified. CDR1 and CDR2 from the germline V gene are MDHEN and SYDVKM. The CDR3 consists of 15 residues. Full variable domain (missing parts from reference TRBV28 and TRBJ2-1): DVKVTQSSRYLVKRTGEKVFLECVQDMDHENMFWYRQDPGLGLRLIYFSYDVKMKEKGDIPEGYSVSREKKERFSLILESASTNQTSMYLCASSIRTGEYNEQFFGPGTRLTVL.

The rearrangement links TRBV7-7 to TRBJ1-2; the D call from TCRdb, TRBD1, cannot be confirmed without DNA. The CDR3 length is 18 residues. Per germline, CDR1 SSHAT and CDR2 FNYEAQ (reference sequence). CDR3 region: CASSLKGSRERTRWGYTF.

J is TRBJ1-1 and V is TRBV28; TCRdb names TRBD1, which stays unverified in the absence of DNA. Germline CDR1 MDHEN, CDR2 SYDVKM. The length of the CDR3 is 13 residues. The CDR3 loop is CASSLHTGDTAFF. The whole variable domain, remainder taken from reference TRBV28 and TRBJ1-1, is DVKVTQSSRYLVKRTGEKVFLECVQDMDHENMFWYRQDPGLGLRLIYFSYDVKMKEKGDIPEGYSVSREKKERFSLILESASTNQTSMYLCASSLHTGDTAFFGQGTRLTVV.

The gene calls are TRBV7-9 and TRBJ2-5; TCRdb returns TRBD2, unconfirmable since there is no DNA. The germline V gene encodes CDR1 SEHNR and CDR2 FQNEAQ (reference sequence). The CDR3 sequence is 14 residues long. CDR3 protein: CASSELREMETQYF.

This sequence joins TRBV7-8 and TRBJ2-2; with no DNA, the TCRdb D assignment of TRBD1 cannot be verified. CDR1 is SGHVS, CDR2 FQNEAQ, per germline. The CDR3 consists of 15 residues. The CDR3 region is CASSLVGGNTGELFF.

This rearrangement joins TRBV7-9 to TRBJ2-6. The CDR3 has 17 residues. Per germline, CDR1 SEHNR and CDR2 FQNEAQ (reference sequence). The CDR3 protein is CASSLVRVNSGANVLTF.

The J gene is TRBJ2-1, the V gene TRBV6-2 or TRBV6-3. The V gene's germline CDR1 is MNHEY and CDR2 SVGEGT. The CDR3 has 16 amino acids. The CDR3 spells CASSYLRTDTHNEQFF.

The V call is TRBV10-2, the J call TRBJ2-3; TCRdb indicates TRBD1, and absent DNA this call remains unverified. CDR3 length equals 14 residues. Germline CDR1 is WSHSY and CDR2 is SAAADI. CDR3 sequence reads: CASSSGGIEDTQYF.

The chain joins TRBV7-9 to TRBJ2-1; no DNA is available, so the TRBD2 call from TCRdb remains unchecked. Germline-derived CDR1 and CDR2 are SEHNR and FQNEAQ (reference sequence). The CDR3 totals 14 residues. The CDR3 is CACRKSGGFDEQFF.

The rearrangement links TRBV15 to TRBJ2-7. There are 14 residues in the CDR3. Per the germline V gene, CDR1 is LNHNV and CDR2 is YYDKDF (reference sequence). CDR3: CATSRDVDYYEQYF.